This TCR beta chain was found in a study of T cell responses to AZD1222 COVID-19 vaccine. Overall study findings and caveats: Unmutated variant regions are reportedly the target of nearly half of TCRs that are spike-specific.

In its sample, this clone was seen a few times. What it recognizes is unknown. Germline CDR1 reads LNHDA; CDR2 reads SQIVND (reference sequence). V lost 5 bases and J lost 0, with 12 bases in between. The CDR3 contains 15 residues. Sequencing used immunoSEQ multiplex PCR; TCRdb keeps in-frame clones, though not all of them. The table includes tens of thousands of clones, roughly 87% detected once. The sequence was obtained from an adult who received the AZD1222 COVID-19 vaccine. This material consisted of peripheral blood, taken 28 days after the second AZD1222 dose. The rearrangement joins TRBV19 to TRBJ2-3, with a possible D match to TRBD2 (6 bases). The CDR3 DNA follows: TGTGCCAGTAGTCCTCGGAGGGGAAGCACAGATACGCAGTATTTT. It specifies CASSPRRGSTDTQYF.